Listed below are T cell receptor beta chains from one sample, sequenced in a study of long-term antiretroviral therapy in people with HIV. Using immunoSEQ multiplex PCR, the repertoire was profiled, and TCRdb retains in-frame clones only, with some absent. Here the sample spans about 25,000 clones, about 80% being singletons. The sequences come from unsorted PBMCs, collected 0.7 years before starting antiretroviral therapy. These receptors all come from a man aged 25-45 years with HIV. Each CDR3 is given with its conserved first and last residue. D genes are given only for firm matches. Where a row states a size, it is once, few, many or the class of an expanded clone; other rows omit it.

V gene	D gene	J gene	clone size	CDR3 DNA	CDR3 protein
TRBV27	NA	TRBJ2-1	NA	TGTGCCAGCAGTTTACCAGGGGAGTACAATGAGCAGTTCTTC	CASSLPGEYNEQFF
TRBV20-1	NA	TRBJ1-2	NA	TGCAGTGCTCCACGACAGGCTGGCTACACCTTC	CSAPRQAGYTF
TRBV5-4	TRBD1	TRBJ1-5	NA	TGTGCCAGCAGCCTTGACAGGGGGGAAATGCAGCCCCAGCATTTT	CASSLDRGEMQPQHF
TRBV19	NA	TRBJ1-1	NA	TGTGCCAGTAGTATACGAACAGGGCGAGCTGAAGCTTTCTTT	CASSIRTGRAEAFF
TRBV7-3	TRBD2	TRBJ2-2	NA	TGTGCCAGCAGCCTCAGCGGGGCGGTCGGGGAGCTGTTTTTT	CASSLSGAVGELFF
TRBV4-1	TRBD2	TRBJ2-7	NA	TGCGCCAGCAGCCAATTCTGGGAGGGCCCCTACGAGCAGTACTTC	CASSQFWEGPYEQYF
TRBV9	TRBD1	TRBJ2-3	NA	TGTGCCAGCAGTGCAGCGGGACAGGGGGGAGATACGCAGTATTTT	CASSAAGQGGDTQYF
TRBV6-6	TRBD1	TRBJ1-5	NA	TGTGCCAGCAGTTACTCCGGGACAGGGATTAATCAGCCCCAGCATTTT	CASSYSGTGINQPQHF
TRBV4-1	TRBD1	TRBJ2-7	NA	TGCGCCAGCAGCCAAGCCCCAAGGGGGACAGGGGGCTACGAGCAGTACTTC	CASSQAPRGTGGYEQYF
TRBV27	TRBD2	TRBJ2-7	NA	TGTGCCAGCAGTACCTACTCCGGGACTATCTACGAGCAGTACTTC	CASSTYSGTIYEQYF
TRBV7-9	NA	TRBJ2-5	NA	TGTGCCAGCAGCTTAACTAGCGAGACCCAGTACTTC	CASSLTSETQYF
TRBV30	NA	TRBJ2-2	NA	TGTGCCTGGAGTCTCGGGGGGACATACACCGGGGAGCTGTTTTTT	CAWSLGGTYTGELFF
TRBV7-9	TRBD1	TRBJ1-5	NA	TGTGCCAGCAGCATGACAGGGGAGGTTGGTCAGCCCCAGCATTTT	CASSMTGEVGQPQHF
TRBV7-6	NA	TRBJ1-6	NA	TGTGCCAGCAGCCCGACCTCCGGGACAAAAAGCTCCTATAATTCACCCCTCCACTTT	CASSPTSGTKSSYNSPLHF
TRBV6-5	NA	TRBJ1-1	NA	TGTGCCAGCAGTTACGGACAGCAGAACACTGAAGCTTTCTTT	CASSYGQQNTEAFF
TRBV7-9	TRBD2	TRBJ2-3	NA	TGTGCCAGCAGCCGGACTAGCGGAGGAGATACGCAGTATTTT	CASSRTSGGDTQYF
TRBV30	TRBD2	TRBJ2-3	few	TGTGCCTGGAGTGTTTACGGGAGGCCAGATACGCAGTATTTT	CAWSVYGRPDTQYF
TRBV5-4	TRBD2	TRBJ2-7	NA	TGTGCCAGCAGCCGACCGGGACTAGCGGGAGGGTTAATGTACGAGCAGTACTTC	CASSRPGLAGGLMYEQYF
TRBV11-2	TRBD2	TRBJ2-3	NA	TGTGCCAGCAGCCACTCCACTAGCGGGGGGGCTTATACGCAGTATTTT	CASSHSTSGGAYTQYF
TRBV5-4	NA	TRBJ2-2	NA	TGTGCCGGCAGCGCGCAGGGTAGGAACACCGGGGAGCTGTTTTTT	CAGSAQGRNTGELFF
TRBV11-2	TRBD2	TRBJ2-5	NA	TGTGCCAGCAGCTTCGGGGGGGCGGGACCAGAGACCCAGTACTTC	CASSFGGAGPETQYF
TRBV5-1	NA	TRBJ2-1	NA	TGCGCCAGCAGCTTGAATGGACTGACCTACAATGAGCAGTTCTTC	CASSLNGLTYNEQFF
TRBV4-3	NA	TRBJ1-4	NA	TGCGCCAGCAGCCAAGATCCCGAATTCCTAGGTGAAAAACTGTTTTTT	CASSQDPEFLGEKLFF
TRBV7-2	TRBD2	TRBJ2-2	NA	TGTGCCAGCAGCTTAGACCCTAGCGGTAGCGGGGAGCTGTTTTTT	CASSLDPSGSGELFF
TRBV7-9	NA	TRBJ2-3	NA	TGTGCCAGCACCGCCGGGGTGTATACGCAGTATTTT	CASTAGVYTQYF
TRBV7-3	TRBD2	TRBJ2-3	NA	TGTGCCAGCAGCTTAACGCGGGGGGAGGTTACGCAGTATTTT	CASSLTRGEVTQYF
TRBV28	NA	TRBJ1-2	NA	TGTGCCAGCAGTCGCAGCGACAGGTTCCGTGGCTACACCTTC	CASSRSDRFRGYTF
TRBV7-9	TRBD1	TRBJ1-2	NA	TGTGCCAGCAGCCAAACTGACAGGGTTGGCTACACCTTC	CASSQTDRVGYTF
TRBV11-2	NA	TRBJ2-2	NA	TGTGCCAGCACCGAGGTACTGGTTACCGGGGAGCTGTTTTTT	CASTEVLVTGELFF
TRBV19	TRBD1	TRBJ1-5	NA	TGTGCCAGTAGCTCCGGGACAGGGTTCAATCAGCCCCAGCATTTT	CASSSGTGFNQPQHF
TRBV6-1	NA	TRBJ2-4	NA	TGTGCCAGCAGGGCCAGCTTAGCCAAAAACATTCAGTACTTC	CASRASLAKNIQYF
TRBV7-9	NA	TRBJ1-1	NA	TGTGCCAGCAGCTTAGTTAAGGGGAGGGTCACTGAAGCTTTCTTT	CASSLVKGRVTEAFF
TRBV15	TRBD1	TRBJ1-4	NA	TGTGCCACCAGCAGAGCAGGGGGGAATGAAAAACTGTTTTTT	CATSRAGGNEKLFF
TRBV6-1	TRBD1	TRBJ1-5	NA	TGTGCCAGCAGTGAAAACCGGGACAGGGGTTTTCTCCAGCATTTT	CASSENRDRGFLQHF
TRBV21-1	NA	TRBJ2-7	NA	TGTGCCAGCAGCTCAACTCAGCGGGGGCCCACTTCCTACGAGCAGTACTTC	CASSSTQRGPTSYEQYF
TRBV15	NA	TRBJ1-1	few	TGTGCCACCAGCAGAGAAGGCCGCGGTTTGTTCTTT	CATSREGRGLFF
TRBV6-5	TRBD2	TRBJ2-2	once	TGTGCCAGCAGTCCCGGGAGGGCGGACACCGGGGAGCTGTTTTTT	CASSPGRADTGELFF
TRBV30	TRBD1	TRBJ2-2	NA	TGTGCCTGGAGTGAGCGACAGGGCGATCACGGGGAGCTGTTTTTT	CAWSERQGDHGELFF
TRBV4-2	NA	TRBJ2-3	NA	TGTGCCAGCAGCCAAGAGACGGGGGATACGCAGTATTTT	CASSQETGDTQYF
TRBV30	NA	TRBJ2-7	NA	TGTGCCTGGAGTGTCCGACAAGTCGAGCAGTACTTC	CAWSVRQVEQYF
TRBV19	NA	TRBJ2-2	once	TGTGCCAGTAGTATAGTCAGCGGGCTCACCGGGGAGCTGTTTTTT	CASSIVSGLTGELFF
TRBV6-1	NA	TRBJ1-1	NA	TGTGCCAGCAGTGAAAGGTGGGGGCCGAACACTGAAGCTTTCTTT	CASSERWGPNTEAFF
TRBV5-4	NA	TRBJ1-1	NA	TGTGCCAGCAGCGTAGGCCTCCGGGGGGGCACTGAAGCTTTCTTT	CASSVGLRGGTEAFF
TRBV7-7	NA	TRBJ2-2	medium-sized	TGTGCTAGCAGCTTAGCGATGGGGAGCGGGGAGCTGTTTTTT	CASSLAMGSGELFF
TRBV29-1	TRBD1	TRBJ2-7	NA	TGCAGCGTTGAAGTAGGGGGCTTTGGCACCTACGAGCAGTACTTC	CSVEVGGFGTYEQYF
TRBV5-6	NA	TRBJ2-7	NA	TGTGCCAGCAGCTTCCAGGGGACCTACGAGCAGTACTTC	CASSFQGTYEQYF
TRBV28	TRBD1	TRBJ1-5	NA	TGTGCCAGCAGTAACCTGGGACAGGGTGCGCAGCCCCAGCATTTT	CASSNLGQGAQPQHF
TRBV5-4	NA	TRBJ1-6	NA	TGTGCCAGCAGCTTGGATTCCCTGAATTCACCCCTCCACTTT	CASSLDSLNSPLHF
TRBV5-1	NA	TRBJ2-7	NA	TGCGCCAGCAGCTTGGGCCGCTCGACATTGGAGCAGTACTTC	CASSLGRSTLEQYF
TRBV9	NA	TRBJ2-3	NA	TGTGCCAGCAGCCCATTCACAGATACGCAGTATTTT	CASSPFTDTQYF
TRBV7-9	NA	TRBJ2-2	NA	TGTGCCAGCAGCCCCGAGACAGGCCATTGGTTGACCGGGGAGCTGTTTTTT	CASSPETGHWLTGELFF
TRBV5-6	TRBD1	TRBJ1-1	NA	TGTGCCAGCAGCTTGGCAGGGGGCTTTGGCACTGAAGCTTTCTTT	CASSLAGGFGTEAFF
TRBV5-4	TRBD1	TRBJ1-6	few	TGTGCCAGCAGCCGCTCTCTAGGGACAGCTAATTCACCCCTCCACTTT	CASSRSLGTANSPLHF
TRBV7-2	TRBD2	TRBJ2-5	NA	TGTGCCAGCAGCGTCCAGAGCGGGGGAGGGGAGACCCAGTACTTC	CASSVQSGGGETQYF
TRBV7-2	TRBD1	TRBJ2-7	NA	TGTGCCAGCAGCTTAGAGATGACAGGGGGCGGGAAGTACTTC	CASSLEMTGGGKYF
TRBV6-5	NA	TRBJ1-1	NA	TGTGCCAGCAGTAAACAAGGACGCGCTGAAGCTTTCTTT	CASSKQGRAEAFF
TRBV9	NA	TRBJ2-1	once	TGTGCCAGCAGCAACCTGGCCCAGCAGGCTTACAATGAGCAGTTCTTC	CASSNLAQQAYNEQFF
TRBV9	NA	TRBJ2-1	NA	TGTGCCAGCAGCGCCGGACAGAACAATGAGCAGTTCTTC	CASSAGQNNEQFF
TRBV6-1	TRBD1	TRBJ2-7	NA	TGTGCCAGCAGTCCTGACAGGGTCTCCTACGAGCAGTACTTC	CASSPDRVSYEQYF
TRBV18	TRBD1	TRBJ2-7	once	TGTGCCAGCTCACCACTACCCCCGGGGACAGGGCTCGTCGAGCAGTACTTC	CASSPLPPGTGLVEQYF